The 4 T cell receptor beta chains reported below all come from one sample, sequenced in a study of T cells in Graves' hyperthyroidism and ophthalmopathy. Amplified regions were TCR beta CDR3 sequences from RNA transcripts. First-round RT-PCR with HTBI primers amplified the TCR CDR3 region. One entry per CDR3 protein, called by TCRdb with MiXCR from the multiplex PCR reads. Of about 600,000 distinct CDR3 sequences in the sample, about 14% are singletons; the top ten hold roughly 7%. Sequences were obtained from blood. The receptor set was obtained from a young woman with Graves' ophthalmopathy.

With respect to this clonotype: This may be a read error: a much more frequent sequence differs by one nucleotide. This sequence joins TRBV7-9 and TRBJ2-1, with 11 bases lining up with TRBD2. The CDR3 has 18 amino acids. In germline, CDR1 is SEHNR, CDR2 FQNEAQ (reference sequence). CDR3 DNA: TGTGCCAGTAGTATGAGGTGGCTAGCGGGAGGTGGCCACAATGAGCAGTTATTC. Translated: CASSMRWLAGGGHNEQLF. Combining the CDR3 with reference TRBV7-9 and TRBJ2-1 gives the whole variable domain DTGVSQNPRHKITKRGQNVTFRCDPISEHNRLYWYRQTLGQGPEFLTYFQNEAQLEKSRLLSDRFSAERPKGSFSTLEIQRTEQGDSAMYLCASSMRWLAGGGHNEQLFGPGTRLTVL.

This clonotype showed up many times. The chain couples TRBV28 to TRBJ1-5, with D tentatively TRBD1 (5 bases). This CDR3 spans 18 amino acids. V was pared by 6 bases and J by 0 bases, with 21 bases between. Germline loops: CDR1 MDHEN, CDR2 SYDVKM. The CDR3 region is CASSYLYDSSYSNQPQHF. The CDR3, as DNA: TGTGCCAGCAGCTATTTATATGACAGTTCCTATAGCAATCAGCCCCAGCATTTT.

This clonotype was counted at least ten times. CDR3 protein: CASSWNRRETQYF. As DNA, the CDR3 is TGTGCCAGCAGTTGGAACCGCCGAGAGACCCAGTACTTC. V is TRBV27 and J is TRBJ2-5; no definite D call. The CDR3 contains 13 residues. With 4 bases removed from V and 4 bases from J, the gap between germline ends came to 10 bases. CDR1 and CDR2 from the germline V gene are MNHEY and SMNVEV (reference sequence).

This clonotype was detected many times. The chain combines TRBV7-9 with TRBJ2-3; D is possibly TRBD2 (7 bases). Germline V gene data show CDR1 as SEHNR and CDR2 as FQNEAQ (reference sequence). V gave up 4 bases and J gave up 0 bases, with 17 bases separating them. CDR3 length: 17 residues. In DNA form, the CDR3 reads TGTGCCAGCAGCTCGAGGAGGGGGGGGTTCAGCACAGATACGCAGTATTTT. This encodes CASSSRRGGFSTDTQYF.